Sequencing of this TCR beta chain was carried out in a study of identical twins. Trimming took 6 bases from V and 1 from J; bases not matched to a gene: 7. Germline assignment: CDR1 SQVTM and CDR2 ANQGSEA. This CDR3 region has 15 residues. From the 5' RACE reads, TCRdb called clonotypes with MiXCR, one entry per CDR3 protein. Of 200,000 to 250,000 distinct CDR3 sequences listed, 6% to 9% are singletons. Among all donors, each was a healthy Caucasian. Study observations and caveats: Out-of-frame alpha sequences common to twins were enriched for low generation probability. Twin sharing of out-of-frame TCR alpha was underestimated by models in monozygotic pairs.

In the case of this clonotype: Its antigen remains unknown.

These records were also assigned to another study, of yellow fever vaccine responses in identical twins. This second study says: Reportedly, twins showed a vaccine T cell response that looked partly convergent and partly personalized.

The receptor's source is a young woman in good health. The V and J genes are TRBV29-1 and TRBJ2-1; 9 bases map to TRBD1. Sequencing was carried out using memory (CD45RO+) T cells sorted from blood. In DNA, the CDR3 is TGCAGCGTGGCCGGGACAGGGAATTCCTACAATGAGCAGTTCTTC. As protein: CSVAGTGNSYNEQFF.